Following are 8 T cell receptor beta chains from one sample sequenced in a study of T cell responses to AZD1222 COVID-19 vaccine. Generated by immunoSEQ multiplex PCR, the TCRdb table keeps only in-frame clones and is missing some. The sample contains 140,000 to 150,000 clones, approximately 89% of which appear only once. The starting material was peripheral blood, obtained on day 0 of AZD1222 vaccination. Every receptor here comes from an adult in good health.

The CDR3 here is CASSLGSTEAFF. In DNA, the CDR3 is TGCGCCAGCAGCTTGGGGTCCACTGAAGCTTTCTTT. The J gene is TRBJ1-1, the V gene TRBV5-1; D is undetermined. Germline V gene lookup returns CDR1 SGHRS and CDR2 YFSETQ. Trimming pared 0 bases from V and 4 bases from J, leaving 4 bases between. The CDR3 sequence is 12 residues long.

In its sample, this clone was seen once. The chain combines TRBV5-1 with TRBJ2-7; the match to TRBD2 covers 8 bases. Losses at the gene ends were 1 base for V and 6 bases for J; bases not matched to a gene: 9. The CDR3 runs to 15 residues. Germline-derived CDR1 and CDR2 are SGHRS and YFSETQ. CDR3 region: CASSLKAGATSEQYF. As DNA, the CDR3 is TGCGCCAGCAGCTTGAAAGCGGGGGCCACTAGCGAGCAGTACTTC.

This clone was seen a few times. The genes are TRBV14 and TRBJ2-7; a possible D gene is TRBD2 (6 bases). The ends were cut back, 3 bases at V and 7 bases at J, with 22 bases in the middle. This CDR3 spans 16 amino acids. Germline loops: CDR1 SGHDN, CDR2 FVKESK. This chain's CDR3 is CASSHYNLPGGDEQYF. DNA of the CDR3: TGTGCCAGCAGCCACTATAACCTCCCGGGCGGGGATGAGCAGTACTTC. The full variable domain, its missing parts supplied by reference TRBV14 and TRBJ2-7, is EAGVTQFPSHSVIEKGQTVTLRCDPISGHDNLYWYRRVMGKEIKFLLHFVKESKQDESGMPNNRFLAERTGGTYSTLKVQPAELEDSGVYFCASSHYNLPGGDEQYFGPGTRLTVT.

This chain links TRBV15 with TRBJ2-5; TRBD2 matches 7 bases. Germline V CDR1 and CDR2: LNHNV, YYDKDF (reference sequence). Trimming at V came to 5 bases and at J to 5 bases, leaving 14 bases not matched to a gene. This CDR3 comprises 16 residues. The CDR3 sequence: CATSAGGGYLVETQYF. The CDR3 region has the DNA TGTGCCACCAGCGCGGGCGGGGGATACCTGGTTGAGACCCAGTACTTC.

J is TRBJ2-3 and V is TRBV9; D perhaps matches TRBD1 (6 bases). The CDR3 has 12 amino acids. Trimming shortened V by 10 bases and J by 2 bases, and 11 bases separated the two germline ends. The germline V gene has CDR1 SGDLS and CDR2 YYNGEE. The DNA of the CDR3 is TGTGCCTCGAACAGGGCCACAGATACGCAGTATTTT. Translated, it gives CASNRATDTQYF.

This clone has only a few counts. This chain joins TRBV15 and TRBJ2-7; 9 bases are shared with TRBD1. The CDR3 extends over 13 amino acids. J lost 5 bases, V lost 3 bases, and 2 bases had no gene match. CDR1 is LNHNV, CDR2 YYDKDF, per germline (reference sequence). This CDR3 is CATSSDRGDEQYF. Written as DNA, the CDR3 is TGTGCCACCAGCAGTGACAGGGGGGACGAGCAGTACTTC.

In nucleotides, the CDR3 is TGCGCCAGCAGCTTGGTAGTCAGTTCTAGCACAGATACGCAGTATTTT. It is translated as CASSLVVSSSTDTQYF. The J gene is TRBJ2-3, the V gene TRBV5-1; no firm D call. This CDR3 spans 16 amino acids. CDR1 SGHRS and CDR2 YFSETQ come from the germline V gene. The V gene lost 0 bases and the J gene lost 0 bases, with 11 bases spanning the gap.

The chain combines TRBV7-3 with TRBJ2-5; possibly TRBD1 for D (5 bases). From germline, CDR1 is SGHTA and CDR2 FQGTGA. The CDR3 runs to 13 residues. The ends were cut back, 5 bases at V and 7 bases at J, with 14 bases in the middle. The CDR3 is CASSATGRATQYF. The CDR3 region has the DNA TGTGCCAGCAGCGCTACAGGACGTGCGACCCAGTACTTC.